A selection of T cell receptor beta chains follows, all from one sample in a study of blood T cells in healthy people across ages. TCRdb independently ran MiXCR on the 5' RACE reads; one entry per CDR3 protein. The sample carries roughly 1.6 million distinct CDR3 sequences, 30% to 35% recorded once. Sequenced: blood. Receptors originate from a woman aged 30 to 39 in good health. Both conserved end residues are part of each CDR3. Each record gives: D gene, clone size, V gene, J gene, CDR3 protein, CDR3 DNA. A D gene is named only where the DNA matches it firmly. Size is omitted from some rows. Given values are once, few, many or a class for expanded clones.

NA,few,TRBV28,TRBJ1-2,CASSSGGRVDGYTF,TGTGCCAGCAGTTCCGGCGGCAGGGTGGATGGCTACACCTTC
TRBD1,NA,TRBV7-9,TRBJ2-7,CASSFFPRQGANYEQYF,TGTGCCAGCAGCTTCTTCCCCCGACAGGGGGCTAACTACGAGCAGTACTTC
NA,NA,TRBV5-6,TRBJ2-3,CASIKWPSDTQYF,TGTGCCAGCATCAAATGGCCTTCGGATACGCAGTATTTT
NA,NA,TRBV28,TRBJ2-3,CASSPGFRDTQYF,TGTGCCAGCAGTCCAGGGTTCCGGGATACGCAGTATTTT
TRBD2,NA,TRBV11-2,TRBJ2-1,CASSLLAGEDNEQFF,TGTGCCAGCAGCTTGCTAGCGGGGGAGGACAATGAGCAGTTCTTC
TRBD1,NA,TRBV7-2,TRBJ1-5,CASSLTQGAHQPQHF,TGTGCCAGCAGCTTGACCCAGGGGGCTCATCAGCCCCAGCATTTT
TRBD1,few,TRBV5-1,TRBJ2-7,CASRSGDRGSQYF,TGCGCCAGCAGGTCCGGGGACAGGGGATCACAGTACTTC
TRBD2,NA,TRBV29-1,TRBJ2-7,CSVGEGGLVGAYEQYF,TGCAGCGTTGGAGAAGGAGGACTAGTGGGAGCGTACGAGCAGTACTTC
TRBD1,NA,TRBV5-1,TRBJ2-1,CASSLGQGSDNQQFF,TGCGCCAGCAGCTTGGGACAGGGGTCCGACAATCAGCAGTTCTTC
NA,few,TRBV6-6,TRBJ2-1,CASSLVSGSSYNEQFF,TGTGCCAGCAGCCTGGTGAGCGGAAGCTCCTACAATGAGCAGTTCTTC
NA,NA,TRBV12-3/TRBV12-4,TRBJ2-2,CASSFAGKTGELFF,TGTGCCAGCAGTTTTGCAGGGAAAACCGGGGAGCTGTTTTTT
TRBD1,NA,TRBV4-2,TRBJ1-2,CASSQGGQGAEYGYTF,TGTGCCAGCAGCCAAGGGGGACAGGGGGCAGAGTATGGCTACACCTTC
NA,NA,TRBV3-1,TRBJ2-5,CASSQSAYQETRYF,TGTGCCAGCAGCCAATCCGCATACCAAGAGACCCGGTACTTC
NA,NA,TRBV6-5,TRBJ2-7,CASSYRLGTYEQYF,TGTGCCAGCAGTTACAGGCTGGGGACCTACGAGCAGTACTTC
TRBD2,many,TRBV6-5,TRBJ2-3,CASSYGGGFGDTQYF,TGTGCCAGCAGTTACGGGGGGGGGTTTGGAGATACGCAGTATTTT
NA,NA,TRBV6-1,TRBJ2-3,CAYQTAKGTDTQYF,TGTGCCTATCAGACGGCCAAGGGTACAGATACGCAGTATTTT
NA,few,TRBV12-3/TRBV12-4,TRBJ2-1,CASSFFREADDEQFF,TGTGCCAGCAGTTTTTTCCGGGAAGCCGACGATGAGCAGTTCTTC
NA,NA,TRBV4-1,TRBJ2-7,CASSQEGLEQYF,TGCGCCAGCAGCCAAGAGGGGCTCGAGCAGTACTTC
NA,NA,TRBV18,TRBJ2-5,CASSPPYLGMGETQYF,TGTGCCAGCTCACCACCGTATCTAGGGATGGGAGAGACCCAGTACTTC
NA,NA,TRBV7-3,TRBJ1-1,CASSLTGQPNTEAFF,TGTGCCAGCAGCTTAACGGGGCAGCCAAACACTGAAGCTTTCTTT
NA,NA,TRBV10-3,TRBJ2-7,CAISESGQGRSYEQYF,TGTGCCATCAGTGAGTCAGGGCAGGGGAGGTCCTACGAGCAGTACTTC
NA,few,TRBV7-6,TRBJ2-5,CASGLREETQYF,TGTGCCAGTGGCTTGAGGGAAGAGACCCAGTACTTC
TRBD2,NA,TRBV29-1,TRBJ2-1,CSVQGRGGTGGNEQFF,TGCAGCGTCCAGGGGCGGGGGGGAACGGGTGGAAATGAGCAGTTCTTC
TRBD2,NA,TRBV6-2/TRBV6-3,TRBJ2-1,CASSYRTSGAHEQFF,TGTGCCAGCAGTTATCGGACTAGCGGGGCCCATGAGCAGTTCTTC